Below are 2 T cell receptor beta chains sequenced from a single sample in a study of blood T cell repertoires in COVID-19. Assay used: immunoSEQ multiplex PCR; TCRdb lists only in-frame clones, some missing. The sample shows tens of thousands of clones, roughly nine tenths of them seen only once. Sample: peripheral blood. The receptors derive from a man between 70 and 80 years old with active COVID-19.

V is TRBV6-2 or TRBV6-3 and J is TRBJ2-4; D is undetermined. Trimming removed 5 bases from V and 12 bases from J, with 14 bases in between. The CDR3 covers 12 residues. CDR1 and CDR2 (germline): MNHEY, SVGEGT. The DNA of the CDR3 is TGTGCCAGCAGTCGAGATTTGAGTTCTCAGTACTTC. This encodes CASSRDLSSQYF.

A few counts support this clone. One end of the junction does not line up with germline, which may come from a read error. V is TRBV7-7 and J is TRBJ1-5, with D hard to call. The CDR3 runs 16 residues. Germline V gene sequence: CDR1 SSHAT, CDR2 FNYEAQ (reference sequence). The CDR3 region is CASSLKGGNSNQPQHF. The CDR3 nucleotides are TGTGCTAGCAGCTTGAAGGGAGGGAATAGCAATCAGCCCCAGCATTTT.